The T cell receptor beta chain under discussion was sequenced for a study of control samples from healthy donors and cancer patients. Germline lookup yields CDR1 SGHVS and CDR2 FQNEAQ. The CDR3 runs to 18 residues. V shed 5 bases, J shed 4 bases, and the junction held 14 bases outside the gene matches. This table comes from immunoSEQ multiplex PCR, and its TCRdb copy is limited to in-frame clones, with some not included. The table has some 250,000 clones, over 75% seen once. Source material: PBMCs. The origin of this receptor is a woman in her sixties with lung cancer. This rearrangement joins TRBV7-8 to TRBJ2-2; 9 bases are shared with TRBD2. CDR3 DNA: TGTGCCAGCAGCCCCAACCGCCCTAGCGGGATGGGCACCGGGGAGCTGTTTTTT. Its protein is CASSPNRPSGMGTGELFF.